This entry features one T cell receptor (beta chain) sequence. There are 13 residues in the CDR3. Germline assignment: CDR1 SNHLY and CDR2 FYNNEI. V was pared by 5 bases and J by 4 bases, with 11 bases between. These data belong to a study of tumor and adjacent non-tumor tissue in lung cancer. A modified ARM-PCR protocol with three rounds of nested PCR amplified TCRbeta. TCRdb re-analysed the multiplex PCR reads in MiXCR, keeping a single row per CDR3 protein. In the table there are 60,000 to 90,000 distinct CDR3 sequences, around 70% of which are singletons. The template was RNA from unsorted bulk tissue. This non-tumor lung sample came from over 3 cm beyond the tumor edge.

Sample: distant non-tumor lung tissue. The chain links TRBV2 to TRBJ2-5; D unresolved. The sequence came from a woman between 45 and 65 years old with non-small cell lung cancer. This CDR3 reads CASSKARGETQYF. In nucleotides, the CDR3 is TGTGCCAGCAGTAAGGCTAGAGGAGAGACCCAGTACTTC.